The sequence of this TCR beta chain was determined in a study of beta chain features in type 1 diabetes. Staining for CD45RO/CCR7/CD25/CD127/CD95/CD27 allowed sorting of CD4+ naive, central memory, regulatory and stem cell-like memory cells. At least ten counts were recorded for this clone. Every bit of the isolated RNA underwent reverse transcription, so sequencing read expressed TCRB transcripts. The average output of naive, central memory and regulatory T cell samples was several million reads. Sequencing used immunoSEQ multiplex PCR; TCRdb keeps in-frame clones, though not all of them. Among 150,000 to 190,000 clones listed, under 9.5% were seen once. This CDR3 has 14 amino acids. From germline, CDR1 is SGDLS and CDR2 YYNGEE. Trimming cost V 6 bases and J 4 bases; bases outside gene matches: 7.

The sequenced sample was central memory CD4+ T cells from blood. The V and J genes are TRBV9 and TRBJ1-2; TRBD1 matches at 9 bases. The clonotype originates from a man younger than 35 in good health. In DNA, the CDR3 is TGTGCCAGCAATCAGGGACAGGGTCCCTATGGCTACACCTTC. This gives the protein CASNQGQGPYGYTF.